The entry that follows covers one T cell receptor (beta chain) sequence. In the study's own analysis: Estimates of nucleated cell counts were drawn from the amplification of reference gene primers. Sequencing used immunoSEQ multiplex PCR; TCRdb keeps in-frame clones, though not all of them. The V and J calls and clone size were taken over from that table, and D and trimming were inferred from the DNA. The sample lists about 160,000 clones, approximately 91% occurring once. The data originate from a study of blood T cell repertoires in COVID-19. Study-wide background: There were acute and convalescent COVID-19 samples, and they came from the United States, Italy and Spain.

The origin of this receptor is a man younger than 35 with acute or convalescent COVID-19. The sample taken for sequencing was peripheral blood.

CDR3 sequence reads: CASSLLRQGVSYGYTF. Here the CDR3 DNA reads TGTGCCAGCAGCCTTCTTCGACAGGGTGTTAGCTATGGCTACACCTTC. The V gene is TRBV7-2, the J gene TRBJ1-2; 7 bases are a match to TRBD1. The CDR3 has 16 amino acids. With V trimmed by 5 bases and J by 4 bases, 13 bases remained unmatched. The V gene's germline CDR1 is SGHTA and CDR2 FQGNSA. The full variable domain, completed using reference TRBV7-2 and TRBJ1-2, is GAGVSQSPSNKVTEKGKDVELRCDPISGHTALYWYRQSLGQGLEFLIYFQGNSAPDKSGLPSDRFSAERTGGSVSTLTIQRTQQEDSAVYLCASSLLRQGVSYGYTFGSGTRLTVV.